The 26 T cell receptor beta chains given below trace back to one sample, sequenced in a study of CD8+CD57+ T cells in acquired aplastic anemia. All sequencing subjects had displayed CD8+CD57+ cell expansion on flow cytometry. It was genomic DNA that served as the template for profiling TCR beta VDJ and CDR3. TCRdb reanalysed the reads using MiXCR and keeps one entry per CDR3 protein. This table holds about 160,000 distinct CDR3 sequences, 40% to 55% found once. Material: sorted CD4+, CD8+, or CD8+CD57+ T cells (not recorded which) from PBMCs. Every receptor here comes from a human donor with aplastic anemia.

This chain connects TRBV7-2 to TRBJ1-5, with TRBD1 as a possible D gene (6 bases). Germline CDR1 is SGHTA and CDR2 is FQGNSA. CDR3 size: 13 residues. Deletions cut 2 bases from V and 8 bases from J, with 10 bases between. In DNA, the CDR3 is TGTGCCAGCAGCTTAACAGGGTCGGAGCCCCAGCATTTT. Translation gives CASSLTGSEPQHF.

The V and J genes are TRBV24-1 and TRBJ1-4, with D tentatively TRBD1 (5 bases). The germline V gene encodes CDR1 KGHDR and CDR2 SFDVKD. V gave up 9 bases and J gave up 10 bases, with 17 bases separating them. The CDR3 totals 13 residues. In DNA form, the CDR3 reads TGTGCCACCGGGACCGCCGAGGACGCAAAACTGTTTTTT. It codes for CATGTAEDAKLFF.

This chain links TRBV7-4 with TRBJ2-3; D tentatively fits TRBD1 or TRBD2 (6 bases each). CDR1 and CDR2 (germline): SGHVT, SQSDAQ. The CDR3 has 11 amino acids. The V end lost 7 bases, the J end lost 11 bases, and 13 bases lay between the germline ends. CDR3 bases: TGTGCCAGCACGGGGGCGAATGAGCAGTATTTT. This codes for CASTGANEQYF.

V is TRBV6-5 and J is TRBJ1-1; D remains unclear. Germline loops: CDR1 MNHEY, CDR2 SVGAGI. CDR3 size: 13 residues. Between the trimmed V and J ends, which lost 5 bases and 1 base, there was a span of 8 bases. CDR3 region: CASSHDQNTEAFF. CDR3 in DNA: TGTGCCAGCAGTCACGACCAGAACACTGAAGCTTTCTTT.

Only one count was recorded for this clonotype. The chain has TRBV19 and TRBJ1-2; D may be TRBD1 (5 bases). The CDR3 contains 15 residues. Germline CDR1 and CDR2: LNHDA and SQIVND (reference sequence). V was cut by 5 bases and J by 0 bases, with 13 bases left in between. CDR3 nucleotide sequence: TGTGCCAGTAGTCTCCGACAGCTCGCTAACTATGGCTACACCTTC. It translates to CASSLRQLANYGYTF.

V gene TRBV4-2 combines with J gene TRBJ1-4, with a tentative D call TRBD1 (6 bases). The CDR3 extends over 16 amino acids. Looked up from germline, CDR1 is LGHNA and CDR2 is YNFKEQ. Trimming took 8 bases from V and 8 from J, leaving 24 bases between them. DNA of the CDR3: TGTGCCAGCGGCCCCTTTACTGGGGGGCAAGCGGAAAAACTGTTTTTT. It specifies CASGPFTGGQAEKLFF.

The rearrangement uses TRBV10-3 and TRBJ2-7; TRBD1 is a possible D gene (6 bases). The CDR3 spans 15 residues. Germline CDR1 is ENHRY and CDR2 is SYGVKD. Trimming left V 5 bases short and J 1 base short, with 15 bases between. The CDR3: CAISLRTAGSYEQYF. The DNA of the CDR3 is TGTGCCATCAGTTTGAGGACAGCCGGATCCTACGAGCAGTACTTC.

V usage is TRBV4-3 and J usage is TRBJ2-7, with 7 bases that match TRBD1. CDR1 is LGHNA and CDR2 is YSLEER in the germline V gene. The CDR3 length is 13 residues. The junction had 2 bases not matched to a gene; V was cut back by 1 base and J by 5 bases. CDR3 sequence: CASSQVDRDEQYF. CDR3 coding DNA: TGCGCCAGCAGCCAAGTCGACAGGGACGAGCAGTACTTC.

Ten or more counts support this clonotype. The genes are TRBV6-5 and TRBJ2-1; D not certain. CDR3 size: 12 residues. V lost 1 base and J 9 bases, leaving 7 bases between the germline ends. In germline, CDR1 is MNHEY, CDR2 SVGAGI. This CDR3 is CASSYFAGEQFF. The CDR3 DNA sequence: TGTGCCAGCAGTTACTTTGCCGGTGAGCAGTTCTTC.

The chain has TRBV24-1 and TRBJ2-3; no definite D call. V gave up 4 bases and J gave up 6 bases, with 10 bases separating them. Per germline, CDR1 KGHDR and CDR2 SFDVKD. The CDR3 extends over 13 amino acids. CDR3 amino acids: CATSDLPADTQYF. The CDR3 region has the DNA TGTGCCACCAGTGACTTGCCGGCTGATACGCAGTATTTT.

A single count supports this clonotype. A single base separates this from a much larger clone, so it may be a read error. The chain uses TRBV4-2 and TRBJ2-7; D possibly corresponds to TRBD1 (6 bases). The length of the CDR3 is 18 residues. Germline-derived CDR1 and CDR2 are LGHNA and YNFKEQ. CDR3 residues: CVSSQESMGTGSAYEQYF. CDR3 DNA: TGTGTCAGCAGCCAAGAATCAATGGGAACAGGGTCGGCCTACGAGCAGTACTTC.

This clonotype has a handful of counts. The chain combines TRBV10-3 with TRBJ2-7; TRBD1 agrees at 9 bases. J gave up 7 bases and V 7 bases, and 11 bases lay outside the gene matches. This CDR3 is 14 amino acids long. CDR1 and CDR2 from the germline V gene are ENHRY and SYGVKD. CDR3 protein: CAITSGQGIGEQYF. CDR3 sequence (DNA): TGTGCCATCACTTCCGGACAGGGGATCGGTGAGCAGTACTTC.

This clonotype was counted only a few times. The chain is built from TRBV7-9 and TRBJ1-1; no definite D call. The V end lost 5 bases, the J end lost 2 bases, and 12 bases lay between the germline ends. The CDR3 spans 14 residues. The V gene's germline CDR1 is SEHNR and CDR2 FQNEAQ (reference sequence). CDR3: CASSKYHTNTEAFF. As DNA, the CDR3 is TGTGCCAGCAGCAAATATCACACCAACACTGAAGCTTTCTTT.

The genes are TRBV20-1 and TRBJ1-1; the D gene is possibly TRBD1 (6 bases). Germline V lookup: CDR1 DFQATT, CDR2 SNEGSKA (reference sequence). There are 15 residues in the CDR3. V was cut by 1 base and J by 1 base, with 13 bases left in between. The CDR3 bases are TGCAGTGCTAGAGTTTGGCAGGGGACGAACACTGAAGCTTTCTTT. Translating it yields CSARVWQGTNTEAFF.

The gene calls are TRBV6-5 and TRBJ1-6; 7 bases fit TRBD1. This CDR3 has 16 amino acids. Germline-derived CDR1 and CDR2 are MNHEY and SVGAGI. Trimming removed 4 bases from V and 6 bases from J; junction bases left unmatched: 9. This CDR3 is CASSSRGGQTNSPLHF. The DNA for the CDR3 is TGTGCCAGCAGTTCCCGCGGGGGACAGACTAATTCACCCCTCCACTTT.

This clonotype was recorded only once. This rearrangement joins TRBV19 to TRBJ2-5, with D possibly being TRBD1 (6 bases). The CDR3 is 16 residues long. The germline gives CDR1 LNHDA, CDR2 SQIVND (reference sequence). The germline V and J ends were trimmed by 5 bases and 5 bases, with 21 bases remaining between them. The CDR3 nucleotides are TGTGCCAGTAGTTTAGGACAGTCGGTTCTCGGGGAGACCCAGTACTTC. Its protein is CASSLGQSVLGETQYF.

This rearrangement joins TRBV25-1 to TRBJ1-4; possible D gene TRBD1, 6 bases. The CDR3 spans 19 residues. V was shortened by 3 bases and J by 4 bases, with 24 bases between the two germline ends. Germline V gives CDR1 MGHDK, CDR2 SYGVNS. DNA for the CDR3: TGTGCCAGCAGTGAGTCTAGCGGGAGGGAGGGGGACGTTAATGAAAAACTGTTTTTT. Its protein is CASSESSGREGDVNEKLFF.

The chain is built from TRBV19 and TRBJ2-3, with 11 bases aligning to TRBD2. The CDR3 sequence is 15 residues long. The V segment lost 6 bases and the J segment 4 bases; nucleotides outside the gene matches: 6. Germline loops: CDR1 LNHDA, CDR2 SQIVND (reference sequence). The CDR3, as DNA: TGTGCCAGTAGGGGGACTAGCGGAAGGGCAGATACGCAGTATTTT. This translates into CASRGTSGRADTQYF.

This clonotype was recorded at least ten times. V gene TRBV7-8 combines with J gene TRBJ1-1, with no clear D. V shed 0 bases and J shed 0 bases, with 17 bases lying between them. Germline values: CDR1 SGHVS, CDR2 FQNEAQ. This CDR3 region has 18 residues. The CDR3 loop is CASSLAPATPGVNTEAFF. Here the CDR3 DNA reads TGTGCCAGCAGCTTAGCCCCGGCAACACCTGGGGTGAACACTGAAGCTTTCTTT.

This clonotype was detected once. V is TRBV13 and J is TRBJ2-5; D gene uncertain. CDR1 is PRHDT, CDR2 FYEKMQ, per germline (reference sequence). The CDR3 contains 13 residues. The V and J ends lost 2 bases and 6 bases respectively, with 10 bases between them. CDR3 DNA sequence: TGTGCCAGCAGCTTAAACGCGGAAAAGACCCAGTACTTC. Translated: CASSLNAEKTQYF.

This clonotype was detected ten times or more. The chain uses TRBV4-2 and TRBJ2-1, with D perhaps TRBD1 (5 bases). Germline assignment: CDR1 LGHNA and CDR2 YNFKEQ. The CDR3 is 15 amino acids. V was shortened by 4 bases and J by 0 bases, with 10 bases between the two germline ends. The CDR3 DNA follows: TGTGCCAGCAGCCCCCCAGGGCTCTCCTACAATGAGCAGTTCTTC. This codes for CASSPPGLSYNEQFF.

In this sample, this clonotype turned up many times. J is TRBJ2-5 and V is TRBV7-9, with D possibly being TRBD2 (5 bases). V was cut by 4 bases and J by 1 base, with 13 bases left in between. Per germline, CDR1 SEHNR and CDR2 FQNEAQ (reference sequence). This CDR3 spans 15 amino acids. CDR3 bases: TGTGCCAGCAGCTCAGGACTGCCGATCCAAGAGACCCAGTACTTC. It encodes CASSSGLPIQETQYF.

This clonotype was seen many times. The chain combines TRBV2 with TRBJ1-4; D is possibly TRBD1 (5 bases). CDR3 length: 15 residues. The germline V gene encodes CDR1 SNHLY and CDR2 FYNNEI. Trimming cost V 3 bases and J 12 bases, with 20 bases left between them. Here the CDR3 reads CASSDRGFVPSELFF. The CDR3 DNA reads TGTGCCAGCAGTGATCGGGGGTTTGTGCCTAGCGAACTGTTTTTT.

This clonotype was picked up one time. V gene TRBV20-1 combines with J gene TRBJ1-5; 7 nucleotides agree with TRBD1. The CDR3 contains 15 residues. Looked up from germline, CDR1 is DFQATT and CDR2 is SNEGSKA (reference sequence). Losses at the gene ends were 0 bases for V and 4 bases for J; bases not matched to a gene: 6. The CDR3 spells CSAREGGGYNQPQHF. Here the CDR3 DNA reads TGCAGTGCTAGAGAGGGAGGGGGCTATAATCAGCCCCAGCATTTT.

This clonotype was detected ten times or more. The gene calls are TRBV6-1 and TRBJ1-2; 9 bases align to TRBD1. This CDR3 has 13 residues. The germline V gene encodes CDR1 MNHNS and CDR2 SASEGT. The trim removed 8 bases at V and 1 base at J, leaving 2 bases unmatched. CDR3: CASPGQGNYGYTF. CDR3 sequence (DNA): TGTGCCAGCCCGGGACAGGGTAACTATGGCTACACCTTC.

This clonotype is labeled medium-sized. The rearrangement links TRBV2 to TRBJ1-2, with D maybe TRBD1 (6 bases). V dropped 8 bases and J dropped 4 bases, with 14 bases sitting between them. The CDR3 consists of 13 residues. CDR1 and CDR2 from the germline V gene are SNHLY and FYNNEI. CDR3 amino acids: CASDVRGGYGYTF. The CDR3 DNA follows: TGTGCCAGCGATGTAAGGGGGGGCTATGGCTACACCTTC.